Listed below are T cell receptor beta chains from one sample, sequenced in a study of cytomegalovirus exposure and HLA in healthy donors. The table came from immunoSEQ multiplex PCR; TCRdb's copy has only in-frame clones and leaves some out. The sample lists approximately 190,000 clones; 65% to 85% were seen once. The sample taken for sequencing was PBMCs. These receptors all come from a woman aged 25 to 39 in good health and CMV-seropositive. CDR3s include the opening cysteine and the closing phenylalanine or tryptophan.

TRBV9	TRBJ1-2	CASSVGGIGDYGYTF
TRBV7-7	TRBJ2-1	CASSLGQGNEQFF
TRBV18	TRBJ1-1	CASSPGGSGTEAFF
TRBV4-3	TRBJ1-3	CASSQGQGGAGNTIYF
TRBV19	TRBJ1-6	CASTSGVKDSPLHF
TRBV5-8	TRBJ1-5	CASSLADRPNQPQHF
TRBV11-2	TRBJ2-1	CASSSIRDRNYNEQFF
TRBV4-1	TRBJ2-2	CASSQQGELFF
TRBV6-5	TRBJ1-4	CASRDRDTTNEKLFF
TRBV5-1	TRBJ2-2	CASSLGTSGTGELFF
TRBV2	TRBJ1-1	CASSQGSNTEAFF
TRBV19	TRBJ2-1	CASRGRSSSYNEQFF
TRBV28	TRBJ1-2	CASVQGQTYGYTF
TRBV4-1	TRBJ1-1	CASSQVGTGRRTEAFF
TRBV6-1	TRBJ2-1	CASSERDRSGNEQFF
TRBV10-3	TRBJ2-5	CAISQGLALQETQYF
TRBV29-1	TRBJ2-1	CSAHQRRNNEQFF
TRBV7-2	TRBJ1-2	CASSLSTRSSGYTF
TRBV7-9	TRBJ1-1	CSSRMVLGEAFF
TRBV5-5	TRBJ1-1	CASSLAPLLSAEAFF
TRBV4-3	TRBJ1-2	CASSQVLGAMGYGYTF
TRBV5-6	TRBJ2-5	CASESWTGSETQYF
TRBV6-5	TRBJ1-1	CASSYVGTGAGEAFF
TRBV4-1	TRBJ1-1	CASSPSSTRGLNTEAFF
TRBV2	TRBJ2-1	CASSYVPLEEQFF
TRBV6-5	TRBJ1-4	CASSWTVQNEKLFF
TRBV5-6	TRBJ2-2	CASSLVASWDTGELFF
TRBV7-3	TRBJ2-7	CASSSLQGLAAIKQYF
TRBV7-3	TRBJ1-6	CASSWGLNNSPLHF
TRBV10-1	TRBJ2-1	CASSQGAQSRQFF
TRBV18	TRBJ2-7	CASSRQGGIYEQYF
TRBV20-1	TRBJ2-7	CSAQGSYEQYF
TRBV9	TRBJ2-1	CASSVVKGLPQSRDEQFF
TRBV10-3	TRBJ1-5	CAISGDTYSNQPQHF